These T cell receptor beta chains were read from a single sample in a study of T cell repertoires in cytomegalovirus infection. TCRdb reprocessed the reads with MiXCR, giving one entry per CDR3 protein. The data contain 640,000 or so distinct CDR3 sequences, roughly 33% of them seen just once; the ten biggest clones take up about 20%. Antigen specificity for these receptors is unknown. Source: cultured PBMCs, taken from culture after CMV antigen stimulation. These receptor sequences come from a human donor in good health (CMV status not recorded). Some clones in this sample may be carry-over from other donors' samples. Both conserved end residues are part of each CDR3. Fields, in order: V gene, CDR3 protein.

TRBV7-6 CASSPTGEADEKLFF
TRBV7-2 CASSLARDHEQYF
TRBV28 CASRRAGTGFTGELFF
TRBV6-2/TRBV6-3 CASRADGTTLGYTF
TRBV12-3/TRBV12-4 CASSSYLTNSPLHF
TRBV14 CASSPPTASGKITGELFF
TRBV2 CASSTGGGYEQYF
TRBV6-5 CASSSPRLNTEAFF
TRBV4-2 CASSPLDRDDYGYTF
TRBV5-4 CASSLWAASNTEAFF
TRBV10-3 CAINPGGNLNEQYF
TRBV20-1 CSATDGGTISPLHF
TRBV12-3/TRBV12-4 CASSAGGLGTQYF
TRBV19 CASSRGIQGAGNQPQHF
TRBV7-9 CASSSGTGGSGANVLTF
TRBV4-3 CASSQGSGGVETQYF
TRBV11-2 CASSSKGLAGYEQYF
TRBV12-3/TRBV12-4 CASRGRAGRYYGYTF
TRBV9 CASSLSGRAVYNEQFF
TRBV18 CASSPQQTSGATEAFF
TRBV6-2/TRBV6-3 CASTAGIQETQYF
TRBV7-6 CASSLGGGQGNEQYF
TRBV6-5 CASSTTGNNEQYF
TRBV5-4 CASSLDQAGYGYTF
TRBV6-5 CASSYEVGRLNTEAFF
TRBV7-9 CASSAGLPSYEQYF
TRBV20-1 CSASPYRRRDGTYEQYF
TRBV6-5 CASSYSPFQGGTVETQYF
TRBV10-3 CAIAGLAAETQYF
TRBV12-3/TRBV12-4 CASSLGLLTGELFF
TRBV7-2 CASSLRWEVITDTQYF
TRBV20-1 CSARDIRWGGYYGYTF
TRBV7-9 CASSLTGGRDSPLHF
TRBV11-2 CASSLVRGKDTEAFF
TRBV29-1 CSVGTRLTGELFF
TRBV27 CASSASGFGGSPLHF
TRBV7-2 CASRSGRRNEQFF
TRBV12-3/TRBV12-4 CASSFAGVGVGELFF
TRBV12-3/TRBV12-4 CASIRSSGNTIYF
TRBV7-2 CASSFVGSGQETQYF